A single TCR beta chain is shown here with its context. Study processing details: Amplification from reference gene primers served as the basis for estimated nucleated cell counts. TCRdb's table, derived via immunoSEQ multiplex PCR, lists solely in-frame clones and lacks some. Clone size and the V and J calls come from that table; the DNA yielded D and trimming. The table includes 250,000 to 300,000 clones, 65% to 90% detected once. These data belong to a study of blood T cell repertoires in COVID-19. As for the study in general: Whether acute or convalescent, the COVID-19 samples came from the United States, Italy and Spain.

The sample taken for sequencing was peripheral blood. The clonotype originates from a man aged 50-59 years with active or convalescent COVID-19.

DNA for the CDR3: TGTGCCAGCAGCCTTTCAGGGCCCCTTCATGGTACGCAGTATTTT. Its protein is CASSLSGPLHGTQYF. The chain carries TRBV3-1 (or the pseudogene TRBV3-2) and TRBJ2-3, with D tentatively TRBD1 (5 bases). The V gene lost 4 bases and the J gene lost 8 bases, with 19 bases spanning the gap. This CDR3 is built from 15 residues. CDR1 is LGHDT, CDR2 YNNKEL, per germline (reference sequence).